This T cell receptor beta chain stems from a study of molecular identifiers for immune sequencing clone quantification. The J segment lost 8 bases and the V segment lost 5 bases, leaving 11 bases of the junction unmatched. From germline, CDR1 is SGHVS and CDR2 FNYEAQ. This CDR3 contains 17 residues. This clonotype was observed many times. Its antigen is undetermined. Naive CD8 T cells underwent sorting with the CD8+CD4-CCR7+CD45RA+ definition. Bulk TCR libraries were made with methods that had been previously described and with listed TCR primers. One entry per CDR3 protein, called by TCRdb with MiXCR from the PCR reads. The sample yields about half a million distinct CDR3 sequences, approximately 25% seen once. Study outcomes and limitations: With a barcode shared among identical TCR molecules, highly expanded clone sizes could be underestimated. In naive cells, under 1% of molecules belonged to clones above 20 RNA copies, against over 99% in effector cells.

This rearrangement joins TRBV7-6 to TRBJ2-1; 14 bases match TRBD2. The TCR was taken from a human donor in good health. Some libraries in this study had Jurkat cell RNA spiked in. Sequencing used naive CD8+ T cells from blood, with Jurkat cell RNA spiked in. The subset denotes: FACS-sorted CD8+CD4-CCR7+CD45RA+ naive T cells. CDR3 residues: CASSPGTSGRNWDEQFF. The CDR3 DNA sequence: TGTGCCAGCAGCCCCGGGACTAGCGGGAGAAATTGGGATGAGCAGTTCTTC.